This entry describes one T cell receptor beta chain. Its recognized antigen is unknown. Base qualities are missing; no much larger clone stands one base away. The sample is drawn from a study of long-term antiretroviral therapy in people with HIV (dated by TCRdb to about 2022). For the wider study: Collection of the earliest samples took place about a decade ahead of the 2015 WHO recommendation for immediate ART, at a time when ART was typically delayed until CD4 counts fell. Whether ART initiation and durable HIV suppression were associated with changes in peripheral blood TRB repertoire composition and diversity was tested in a retrospective serial study. A total of roughly 200 cryopreserved PBMC samples were contributed to the cohort by 30 adults with confirmed HIV infection, with samples collected serially over a mean of approximately six years (range 1-12). Of the approximately 28 participants with HIV, some 12 were female. No cross-contamination during QIAcube processing was shown when test extractions of a monoclonal T-cell line were performed alongside a few dozen polyclonal samples. Broad study findings and their caveats: CDR3 length ranges in HIV repertoires were narrower than in controls, and network structure suggested an antigen-experienced repertoire with only a slight naive shift after ART. Expanded TRB clones identified before ART initiation dominated the repertoire at all time points, although this dominance fluctuated and declined in many PLHIV after ART. A significant increase in TRB diversity was found to be associated with ART initiation, although TRB diversity was observed to remain significantly below that of transplant donor controls even after long-term ART. Because pre-ART samples had limited cell numbers, profiling was done on unsorted PBMC rather than on sorted CD4+ and CD8+ T cells. The samples span the years 2004 to 2017, and the ART regimens used may be less effective than current regimens. Inferences about post-ART repertoire changes are limited because no data were available on ART adherence, viral resistance or therapy changes. Owing to limited PBMC availability, only the TCR beta chain was sequenced, without alpha chain pairing.

Participants were included only if at least one PBMC sample before ART initiation and at least two post-ART samples were available. All participants with HIV were treated in the United States of America. Before DNA extraction, cryopreserved samples containing roughly 1-11 million PBMC were thawed and washed. At the time of the earliest PBMC sample, participants with HIV were aged between about 20 and 54 years. PBMC samples from each participant spanned 1-4 timepoints before ART initiation and 2-8 timepoints after ART initiation, with a median of 7 samples. Serial HIV viral load, CD4+ T-cell count, ART history and demographic data were obtained for every participant. Genomic DNA was extracted from unsorted PBMC with a Qiagen kit on a QIAcube, with processing performed in batches of 12 samples. Sequencing of the TRB variable region was done with the immunoSEQ hsTCRB v3.0 assay at survey level resolution. TRB sequencing targeted a depth of about 40,000-50,000 T-cell genomes per sample. Pooled TRB libraries were sequenced on an Illumina MiSeq with a v3 150-cycle kit. The paper's data handling went like this. Repertoire analysis was run in R within a reproducible Nextflow workflow that covered QC, data transformation and analysis. LymphoSeq2, an R package for exploring AIRR-Seq data, was used to implement custom analyses. Four samples that produced fewer than 5000 total TRB sequences were removed, so under 200 HIV repertoires were analyzed. Among the 180 to 200 HIV repertoires that were kept, 59 were collected before ART initiation and over 120 were collected after ART initiation. Repertoires were downsampled to 5000 TRB nucleotide sequences, with summary statistics averaged over 100 downsampling iterations. The analysis kept only TRB sequences whose CDR3 regions were at least seven amino acids long. A Shannon entropy-derived clonality score and the Gini coefficient were used to measure diversity. In repertoire networks, the top 5000 CDR3 amino acid sequences were linked whenever an edit distance of one separated two sequences. GLIPH2 predicted antigen specificity groups and MHC restriction for TRB CDR3 amino acid sequences. CDR3 amino acid sequences were matched against VDJdb and McPAS-TCR to flag known CMV, EBV, HIV or tissue antigen associations. Pre-ART, post-ART and control groups were compared with Wilcoxon signed-rank tests and Holm-Bonferroni correction. Here the immuneACCESS table is served through TCRdb, limited to in-frame sequences with V and J called. Missing clones are a known gap in these copies; in checked studies unresolved V genes cover under half, and the rest lacks a known reason. Clonal size and the V and J genes are those of that table, whereas D and trimming came from the DNA. This sample lists about 25,000 clones; approximately 86% were detected once. The top ten clones comprise roughly 8.9% of the sample.

V is clipped by 5 bases and J by 8 bases, and the sequence between their germline boundaries is 18 bases long. The CDR3 runs 14 amino acids, cysteine and phenylalanine included. Of all the DNA, just the CDR3 is kept, 42 bases in frame from base 1. Based on the germline V gene (reference sequence), the CDR1 and CDR2 sequences are GTSNPN and SVGIG. The source material was unsorted PBMCs, sampled 1.8 years before starting antiretroviral therapy. The receptor comes from a man aged 50 or older with HIV. This chain joins TRBV30 to TRBJ1-4; the D gene is perhaps TRBD1, on 5 matching bases. The CDR3 protein: CAWSTGGAWEKLFF. In nucleotides, the sequence is TGTGCCTGGTCTACAGGAGGAGCTTGGGAAAAACTGTTTTTT. Here the CDR3 is joined to the reference TRBV30 and TRBJ1-4 genes, and the full variable domain is: SQTIHQWPATLVQPVGSPLSLECTVEGTSNPNLYWYRQAAGRGLQLLFYSVGIGQISSEVPQNLSASRPQDRQFILSSKKLLLSDSGFYLCAWSTGGAWEKLFFGSGTQLSVL.